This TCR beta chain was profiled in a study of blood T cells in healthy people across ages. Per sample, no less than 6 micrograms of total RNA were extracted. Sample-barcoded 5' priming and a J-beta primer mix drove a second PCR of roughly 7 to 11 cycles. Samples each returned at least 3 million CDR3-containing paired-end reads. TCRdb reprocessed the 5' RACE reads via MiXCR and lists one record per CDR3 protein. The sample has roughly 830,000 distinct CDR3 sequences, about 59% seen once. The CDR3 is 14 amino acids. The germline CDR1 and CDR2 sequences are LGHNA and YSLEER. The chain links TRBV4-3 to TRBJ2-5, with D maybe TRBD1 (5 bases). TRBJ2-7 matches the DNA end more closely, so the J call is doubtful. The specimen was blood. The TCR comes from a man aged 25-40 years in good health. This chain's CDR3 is CASSQSRGSFEQYF. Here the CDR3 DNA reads TGCGCCAGCAGCCAATCTAGGGGCTCGTTCGAGCAGTACTTC.